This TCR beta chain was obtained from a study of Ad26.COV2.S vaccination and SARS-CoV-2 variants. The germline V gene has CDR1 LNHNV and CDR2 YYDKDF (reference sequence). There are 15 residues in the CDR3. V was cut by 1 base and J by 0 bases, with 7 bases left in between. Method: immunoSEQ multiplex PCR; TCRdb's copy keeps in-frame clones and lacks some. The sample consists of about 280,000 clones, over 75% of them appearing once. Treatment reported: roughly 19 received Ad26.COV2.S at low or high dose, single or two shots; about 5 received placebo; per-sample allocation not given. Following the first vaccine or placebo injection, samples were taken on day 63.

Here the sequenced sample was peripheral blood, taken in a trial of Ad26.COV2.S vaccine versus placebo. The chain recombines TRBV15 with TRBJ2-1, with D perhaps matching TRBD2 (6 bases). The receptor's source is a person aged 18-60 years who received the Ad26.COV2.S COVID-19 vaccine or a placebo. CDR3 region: CATSRVAASYNEQFF. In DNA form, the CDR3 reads TGTGCCACCAGCAGAGTAGCGGCCTCCTACAATGAGCAGTTCTTC.